The entry that follows covers one T cell receptor (beta chain) sequence. Its antigen is not known. This CDR3 is built from 15 residues. CDR1 SNHLY and CDR2 FYNNEI come from the germline V gene. Unmatched junction bases numbered 4, after V lost 6 bases and J lost 1 base. Patients all relapsed after autologous stem cell transplantation, and there was variation in brentuximab vedotin exposure. This specimen comes from a study of PD-1 blockade in classical Hodgkin lymphoma. The protocol was immunoSEQ multiplex PCR, while the TCRdb copy is restricted to in-frame clones and leaves out a portion. The sample includes hundreds of clones, 76% of them seen just once. Study-wide results and caveats: The origin of the repertoire differences remains undefined, with disease activity or prior therapy as possible causes. By C4D1 there was a significant rise in CD4+ TCR diversity but not in CD8+ TCR diversity. Newly diagnosed patients had diversity similar to the baseline diversity of complete responders.

The J gene is TRBJ2-3, the V gene TRBV2; 10 bases are a match to TRBD1. The source was peripheral blood mononuclear cells (PBMCs), collected at baseline. The receptor was derived from a human donor with classical Hodgkin lymphoma. The CDR3 region has the DNA TGTGCCAGCAGGGATGGGACAGGGGGCACAGATACGCAGTATTTT. Translated, it gives CASRDGTGGTDTQYF.